This TCR beta chain was identified in a study of blood T cell repertoires in COVID-19. At the level of the study: Some COVID-19 samples were acute and others convalescent; all came from the United States, Italy and Spain.

V was clipped by 5 bases and J by 7 bases; unmatched bases: 11. The CDR3 covers 16 residues. Looked up from germline, CDR1 is MNHEY and CDR2 is SMNVEV (reference sequence). As handled by the study authors: Estimation of nucleated cell counts was performed using reference gene primer amplification. Repertoires were generated with immunoSEQ multiplex PCR, while TCRdb's copy carries only in-frame clones and drops some. D and trimming come from the DNA, and the V and J calls and clone size come from that table. The table shows 300,000 to 400,000 clones, with over 90% occurring only once. Participant-reported clinical history was the basis for cohort assignment. It was within 2 weeks before study entry that exposed participants met a COVID-19 case.

V usage is TRBV27 and J usage is TRBJ1-6; 7 bases are a match to TRBD1. The sequence derives from a woman aged 25 to 39 who had been exposed to COVID-19. The sequenced sample consisted of PBMCs or T cells enriched from blood (not recorded which). The CDR3 region is CASSLAPTGYNSPLHF. For the CDR3, the DNA is TGTGCCAGCAGTCTAGCCCCGACAGGGTACAATTCACCCCTCCACTTT.